Listed below are T cell receptor beta chains from one sample, sequenced in a study of monozygotic twins with cystic fibrosis. The assay was immunoSEQ multiplex PCR, and TCRdb's table has in-frame clones only and misses some. Of around 34,000 clones listed, over 60% are singletons. The sample consisted of blood. The origin of the receptors is a girl between 5 and 17 years old with cystic fibrosis. Each CDR3 is given with its conserved first and last residue. The D gene is left open where the match is weak. Expanded clones are given a class, and other clones once, few, many or no size at all.

>.|TRBV5-1|TRBJ1-4|.
CASSLARATNEKLFF
TGCGCCAGCAGCTTGGCTCGAGCAACTAATGAAAAACTGTTTTTT
>.|TRBV4-2|TRBJ1-4|few
CASSHGQRATNEKLFF
TGTGCCAGCAGCCACGGACAGCGCGCAACTAATGAAAAACTGTTTTTT
>TRBD2|TRBV5-1|TRBJ2-3|.
CASSSRLAFTDTQYF
TGCGCCAGCAGCTCCCGACTAGCGTTCACAGATACGCAGTATTTT
>.|TRBV7-6|TRBJ1-2|.
CASSSKGLRANYGYTF
TGTGCCAGCAGCTCGAAGGGACTTAGAGCTAACTATGGCTACACCTTC
>.|TRBV27|TRBJ1-2|few
CASSSPGGGDYGYTF
TGTGCCAGCAGTTCACCGGGAGGGGGGGACTATGGCTACACCTTC
>.|TRBV21-1|TRBJ1-5|.
CASSRHGRGDLSNQPQHF
TGTGCCAGCAGCCGGCACGGCAGGGGGGATTTAAGCAATCAGCCCCAGCATTTT
>.|TRBV18|TRBJ2-6|.
CASSPQGGSGANVLTF
TGTGCCAGCTCACCACAGGGAGGCTCTGGGGCCAACGTCCTGACTTTC
>.|TRBV30|TRBJ2-1|.
CAWSRGTSSYNEQFF
TGTGCCTGGAGTCGGGGAACGAGCTCCTACAATGAGCAGTTCTTC
>.|TRBV7-7|TRBJ2-5|once
CASSLGDSAYPLQETQYF
TGTGCCAGCAGCTTAGGGGACTCTGCCTATCCCCTCCAAGAGACCCAGTACTTC
>.|TRBV4-1|TRBJ2-1|once
CASSQGLSANNEQFF
TGCGCCAGCAGCCAAGGACTTAGCGCAAACAATGAGCAGTTCTTC
>.|TRBV2|TRBJ1-2|.
CASSDDVWGYTF
TGTGCCAGCAGTGACGACGTATGGGGCTACACCTTC
>TRBD1|TRBV7-2|TRBJ1-2|.
CASSLEGANYGYTF
TGTGCCAGCAGCTTAGAGGGGGCCAACTATGGCTACACCTTC
>.|TRBV5-1|TRBJ1-2|.
CASASGTDPYGYTF
TGCGCCAGCGCCTCCGGGACCGACCCCTATGGCTACACCTTC
>.|TRBV5-6|TRBJ1-3|.
CASSLLGVRNTIYF
TGTGCCAGCAGCTTGTTAGGTGTTCGAAACACCATATATTTT
>.|TRBV2|TRBJ2-2|.
CASRGENTGELFF
TGTGCCAGCAGGGGAGAGAACACCGGGGAGCTGTTTTTT
>TRBD1|TRBV2|TRBJ2-2|.
CASSAWGQTRTGELFF
TGTGCCAGCAGTGCTTGGGGACAGACTCGAACCGGGGAGCTGTTTTTT
>.|TRBV25-1|TRBJ1-2|few
CASSTAGPLYGYTF
TGTGCCAGCAGTACAGCCGGGCCCCTCTATGGCTACACCTTC
>TRBD2|TRBV27|TRBJ2-1|.
CASRQTSTPGNEQFF
TGTGCCAGCAGACAGACTAGCACCCCAGGGAATGAGCAGTTCTTC
>.|TRBV7-8|TRBJ2-2|.
CASSLALGLGVGELFF
TGTGCCAGCAGCTTAGCGCTCGGGCTAGGTGTCGGGGAGCTGTTTTTT
>.|TRBV28|TRBJ1-5|few
CASRILTRPSNQPQHF
TGTGCCAGCAGGATCCTGACAAGGCCTAGCAATCAGCCCCAGCATTTT
>TRBD1|TRBV28|TRBJ1-5|few
CASRTRQGGSNQPQHF
TGTGCCAGCAGAACACGACAGGGAGGGAGCAATCAGCCCCAGCATTTT
>TRBD1|TRBV5-4|TRBJ1-1|.
CASSLGTGANTEAFF
TGTGCCAGCAGCCTAGGGACAGGGGCGAACACTGAAGCTTTCTTT
>TRBD2|TRBV7-3|TRBJ2-2|.
CASSPRTSGRNTGELFF
TGTGCCAGCAGCCCACGAACTAGCGGGAGAAACACCGGGGAGCTGTTTTTT
>.|TRBV20-1|TRBJ1-1|.
CSARDWTQAFF
TGCAGTGCTAGGGATTGGACACAAGCTTTCTTT
>.|TRBV30|TRBJ1-1|.
CAWNSVNTEAFF
TGTGCCTGGAATTCAGTGAACACTGAAGCTTTCTTT
>.|TRBV28|TRBJ2-1|.
CASMVRGSYNEQFF
TGTGCCAGCATGGTCAGGGGCTCCTACAATGAGCAGTTCTTC
>TRBD1|TRBV27|TRBJ1-4|few
CASSLVTGAGEKLFF
TGTGCCAGCAGTTTAGTGACAGGGGCGGGTGAAAAACTGTTTTTT
>.|TRBV18|TRBJ1-1|few
CASSLQGSEGAFF
TGTGCCAGCTCTCTACAGGGAAGTGAGGGGGCTTTCTTT
>.|TRBV29-1|TRBJ2-7|.
CSVRGLQASYEQYF
TGCAGCGTTAGGGGACTCCAAGCATCCTACGAGCAGTACTTC
>TRBD2|TRBV11-2|TRBJ2-2|few
CASQEQTSPGELFF
TGTGCCAGCCAAGAGCAGACTAGCCCCGGGGAGCTGTTTTTT
>.|TRBV7-2|TRBJ2-1|.
CASRYRVYNEQFF
TGTGCCAGCAGATACAGGGTTTACAATGAGCAGTTCTTC
>.|TRBV7-2|TRBJ1-2|.
CASSYDSSYGYTF
TGTGCCAGCAGTTACGACAGCTCCTATGGCTACACCTTC
>TRBD2|TRBV14|TRBJ2-1|.
CASSLSGRGLNNEQFF
TGTGCCAGCAGCCTTAGCGGGAGAGGGTTGAACAATGAGCAGTTCTTC
>.|TRBV18|TRBJ1-5|.
CASSPVDRLNQPQHF
TGTGCCAGCTCACCCGTCGACAGATTAAATCAGCCCCAGCATTTT
>.|TRBV5-1|TRBJ2-7|.
CASSLVGGWVSYEQYF
TGCGCCAGCAGCTTGGTAGGGGGGTGGGTCTCCTACGAGCAGTACTTC
>.|TRBV6-1|TRBJ1-1|.
CASRFRESTEAFF
TGTGCCAGCAGGTTCAGGGAGAGCACTGAAGCTTTCTTT
>.|TRBV5-6|TRBJ1-5|.
CASSLFADSNQPQHF
TGTGCCAGCAGCTTGTTTGCAGATAGCAATCAGCCCCAGCATTTT
>.|TRBV7-2|TRBJ1-1|.
CASRLTGTPNTEAFF
TGTGCCAGCAGGCTAACCGGGACACCGAACACTGAAGCTTTCTTT
>TRBD1|TRBV5-8|TRBJ2-2|.
CASTGGQGQNTGELFF
TGTGCCAGCACCGGTGGACAGGGCCAGAACACCGGGGAGCTGTTTTTT
>TRBD1|TRBV29-1|TRBJ2-2|.
CSALLGQQGALWDTGELFF
TGCAGCGCTCTTCTTGGGCAACAGGGGGCTTTGTGGGACACCGGGGAGCTGTTTTTT
>TRBD1|TRBV7-9|TRBJ2-1|.
CASSADRVLWSYNEQFF
TGTGCCAGCAGCGCAGACAGGGTGCTTTGGTCCTACAATGAGCAGTTCTTC
>.|TRBV5-4|TRBJ2-1|.
CASTWGDNPHNEQFF
TGTGCCAGCACCTGGGGAGACAACCCCCACAATGAGCAGTTCTTC
>.|TRBV4-3|TRBJ2-5|.
CASSQFSYQETQYF
TGCGCCAGCAGCCAATTCAGTTACCAAGAGACCCAGTACTTC
>.|TRBV7-7|TRBJ2-3|.
CASSLEAGSDTQYF
TGTGCCAGCAGCTTAGAGGCGGGGTCAGATACGCAGTATTTT
>.|TRBV4-3|TRBJ2-3|.
CASSQDGGTDTQYF
TGCGCCAGCAGCCAAGATGGTGGCACAGATACGCAGTATTTT
>.|TRBV4-3|TRBJ2-5|.
CASSPSPGRQETQYF
TGCGCCAGCAGCCCATCTCCCGGGCGACAAGAGACCCAGTACTTC
>TRBD2|TRBV5-7|TRBJ2-3|.
CASSLGLAGDKTDTQYF
TGTGCCAGCAGCTTGGGGCTAGCGGGAGATAAGACAGATACGCAGTATTTT
>TRBD2|TRBV27|TRBJ2-1|few
CASSDSGLADNEQFF
TGTGCCAGCAGCGACTCCGGACTAGCGGACAATGAGCAGTTCTTC
>TRBD2|TRBV6-4|TRBJ2-3|.
CASSDSGGSDTQYF
TGTGCCAGCAGTGACTCTGGCGGGAGCGATACGCAGTATTTT
>.|TRBV10-1|TRBJ2-5|.
CASTSQETQYF
TGCGCCAGCACGTCGCAAGAGACCCAGTACTTC
>.|TRBV4-1|TRBJ1-3|.
CASSEGSQRIANTIYF
TGCGCCAGCAGCGAGGGGAGCCAGAGGATCGCAAACACCATATATTTT
>.|TRBV5-1|TRBJ1-2|.
CASSYSETVLYGYTF
TGCGCCAGCAGCTACTCGGAGACAGTTCTCTATGGCTACACCTTC
>.|TRBV10-3|TRBJ2-3|once
CAIGSLGDTQYF
TGTGCCATCGGTTCTCTCGGGGATACGCAGTATTTT
>.|TRBV9|TRBJ2-2|.
CASSVVGDTGELFF
TGTGCCAGCAGCGTAGTGGGGGACACCGGGGAGCTGTTTTTT